These 11 T cell receptor beta chains came from one sample sequenced in a study of blood T cell repertoires in COVID-19. Generated by immunoSEQ multiplex PCR, the TCRdb table keeps only in-frame clones and is missing some. The repertoire consists of about 160,000 clones, with around 85% occurring once and the leading ten covering approximately 1.3%. Sequenced sample: peripheral blood. The receptor source for this set is a man aged 60 to 75 who had recovered from COVID-19.

J is TRBJ2-7 and V is TRBV5-4; D is unclear. In germline, CDR1 is SGHNT, CDR2 YYREEE (reference sequence). The germline V and J ends were trimmed by 0 bases and 3 bases, with 10 bases remaining between them. The CDR3 loop spans 14 amino acids. The CDR3 DNA follows: TGTGCCAGCAGCTTGGGGCAGAACCGCTACGAGCAGTACTTC. Its protein product is CASSLGQNRYEQYF.

This chain connects TRBV9 to TRBJ1-3; 8 positions match TRBD1. This CDR3 is 12 amino acids long. The germline V gene has CDR1 SGDLS and CDR2 YYNGEE. V lost 7 bases and J lost 8; bases outside the gene matches: 5. CDR3: CASSGQGDTIYF. In DNA form, the CDR3 reads TGTGCCAGCTCTGGACAGGGAGACACCATATATTTT.

The chain couples TRBV5-4 to TRBJ2-3; a possible D gene is TRBD2 (5 bases). V was clipped by 5 bases and J by 0 bases, with 16 bases between them. The CDR3 is 16 amino acids. CDR1 is SGHNT and CDR2 is YYREEE in the germline V gene (reference sequence). The CDR3 region is CASSFGLPLSTDTQYF. As DNA, the CDR3 is TGTGCCAGCAGTTTTGGACTTCCCTTAAGCACAGATACGCAGTATTTT.

This chain connects TRBV3-1 (or the pseudogene TRBV3-2) to TRBJ1-2, with 8 bases that match TRBD1. The CDR3 loop spans 13 amino acids. The junction had 2 bases not matched to a gene; V was cut back by 2 bases and J by 6 bases. Germline-derived CDR1 and CDR2 are LGHDT and YNNKEL (reference sequence). The CDR3 reads CASSQNRGDGYTF. In DNA, the CDR3 is TGTGCCAGCAGCCAAAACAGGGGGGATGGCTACACCTTC.

The chain is built from TRBV2 and TRBJ1-1; D is uncertain. The germline V gene has CDR1 SNHLY and CDR2 FYNNEI. The CDR3 totals 11 residues. V shed 11 bases and J shed 1 base, with 8 bases lying between them. The CDR3 bases are TGTGCCGGGGAGAAGAACACTGAAGCTTTCTTT. Amino acid sequence: CAGEKNTEAFF.

This clone was seen once. This chain links TRBV7-8 with TRBJ1-1; D is unclear. Trimming took 2 bases from V and 2 from J, leaving 12 bases between them. Germline CDR1 is SGHVS and CDR2 is FQNEAQ. The CDR3 extends over 15 amino acids. The CDR3, as DNA: TGTGCCAGCAGCTTACTTCCCGCGGGAAACACTGAAGCTTTCTTT. It yields the protein CASSLLPAGNTEAFF.

In its sample, this clone was seen many times. The rearrangement joins TRBV20-1 to TRBJ2-3; the match to TRBD1 covers 12 bases. This CDR3 is 15 amino acids long. Trimming at V came to 5 bases and at J to 2 bases, leaving 5 bases not matched to a gene. Germline V CDR1 and CDR2: DFQATT, SNEGSKA (reference sequence). The CDR3 DNA is TGCAGTGCTGGTGGGGACAGGGGGCTCACAGATACGCAGTATTTT. Translated, it gives CSAGGDRGLTDTQYF.

The rearrangement links TRBV19 to TRBJ2-5, with D possibly being TRBD1 (5 bases). Trimming left V 2 bases short and J 4 bases short, with 8 bases between. Germline CDR1 reads LNHDA; CDR2 reads SQIVND (reference sequence). CDR3 size: 13 residues. The CDR3: CASSIRGIETQYF. CDR3 bases: TGTGCCAGTAGTATAAGGGGCATAGAGACCCAGTACTTC. Full variable domain (rest looked up from reference TRBV19 and TRBJ2-5): DGGITQSPKYLFRKEGQNVTLSCEQNLNHDAMYWYRQDPGQGLRLIYYSQIVNDFQKGDIAEGYSVSREKKESFPLTVTSAQKNPTAFYLCASSIRGIETQYFGPGTRLLVL.

V and J are TRBV14 and TRBJ2-1, with D unclear. CDR1 and CDR2 (germline): SGHDN, FVKESK. The CDR3 runs 14 residues. V lost 5 bases, J lost 0 bases, and 8 bases lay in between. CDR3 region: CASSGLSSYNEQFF. DNA of the CDR3: TGTGCCAGCAGCGGGCTAAGCTCCTACAATGAGCAGTTCTTC.

The rearrangement joins TRBV4-1 to TRBJ2-1; 15 bases are a match to TRBD2. The CDR3 extends over 22 amino acids. J was trimmed by 2 bases and V by 4 bases; bases with no gene match: 18. Germline CDR1 and CDR2: MGHRA and YSYEKL. CDR3 in amino acids: CASSLQGLAGGPKNYTYNEQFF. In nucleotides, the CDR3 is TGCGCCAGCAGCCTACAGGGACTAGCGGGGGGACCTAAAAACTACACCTACAATGAGCAGTTCTTC.

This clone was seen only once. This rearrangement joins TRBV2 to TRBJ1-3, with 8 nucleotides matching TRBD1. This CDR3 has 16 amino acids. From germline, CDR1 is SNHLY and CDR2 FYNNEI. With 6 bases clipped from V and 0 bases from J, the junction kept 7 bases outside the gene matches. CDR3 sequence (DNA): TGTGCCAGCAGGGGGACAGGCCCCTTCTCTGGAAACACCATATATTTT. This translates into CASRGTGPFSGNTIYF.